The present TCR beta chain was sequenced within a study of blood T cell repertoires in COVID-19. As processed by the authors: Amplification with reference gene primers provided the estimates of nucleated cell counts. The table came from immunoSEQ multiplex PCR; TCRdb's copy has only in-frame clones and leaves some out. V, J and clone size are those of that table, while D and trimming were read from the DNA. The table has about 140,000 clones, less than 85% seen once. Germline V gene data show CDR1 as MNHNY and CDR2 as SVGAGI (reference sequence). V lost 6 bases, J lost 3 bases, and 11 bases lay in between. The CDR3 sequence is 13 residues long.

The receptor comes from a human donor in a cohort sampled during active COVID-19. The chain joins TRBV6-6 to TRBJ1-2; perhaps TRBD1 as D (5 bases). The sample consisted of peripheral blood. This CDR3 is CASSGRGDYGYTF. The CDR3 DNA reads TGTGCCAGCAGCGGACGGGGGGACTATGGCTACACCTTC.